What follows describes a single T cell receptor (beta chain). This sample is part of a study of shared clonotypes between healthy human individuals. Caucasian adults living in Nashville, Tennessee, provided all samples. CD45RA+ naive and CD45RA-negative memory subsets were separated from CD4+ cells. Germline CDR1 reads SGHVS; CDR2 reads FNYEAQ. Trimming took 5 bases from V and 2 from J; bases not matched to a gene: 19. This CDR3 spans 19 amino acids. The assay was immunoSEQ multiplex PCR, and TCRdb's table has in-frame clones only and misses some. In the table there are approximately 2.5 million clones, 90% to 95% of which are singletons.

Sequenced material: naive CD4+ T cells sorted from blood. Indicated subset: CD45RA+ positively selected. V is TRBV7-6 and J is TRBJ2-7; 9 nucleotides agree with TRBD2. This TCR was sampled from a man aged 18 to 29 in good health. The DNA of the CDR3 is TGTGCCAGCAGCCCTGTTGCTAGCGGGATTGTTGATGGGGCCTACGAGCAGTACTTC. This translates into CASSPVASGIVDGAYEQYF.